Following are 4 T cell receptor beta chains from one sample sequenced in a study of regulatory T cells in long-lasting Graves disease. Time point given: newly diagnosed GD, antithyroid drugs for less than 3 months. Construction of the TCR library relied on RNA isolated from PBMCs. Combining iRepertoire HTBI primers with Arm-PCR of CDR3 regions, the authors built TCR beta libraries. TCRdb processed the multiplex PCR reads anew with MiXCR; each CDR3 protein has one entry. The sample holds about 320,000 distinct CDR3 sequences, under 20% seen once. Sequences were derived from peripheral blood mononuclear cells (PBMCs), sampled at new diagnosis, from a patient treated with antithyroid drugs. These receptors came from a female donor with Graves disease.

The table lists this clonotype with many counts. The chain has TRBV11-2 and TRBJ1-1, with TRBD1 matching over 8 bases. CDR1 SGHAT and CDR2 FQNNGV come from the germline V gene. V was pared by 1 base and J by 2 bases, with 9 bases of the junction left unmatched. The CDR3 runs to 17 residues. CDR3 protein: CASSLGSGGSRNTEAFF. The CDR3 DNA is TGTGCCAGCAGCTTAGGGTCAGGGGGCAGTCGAAACACTGAAGCTTTCTTT. Looking up the rest from reference TRBV11-2 and TRBJ1-1 gives the full variable domain: EAGVAQSPRYKIIEKRQSVAFWCNPISGHATLYWYQQILGQGPKLLIQFQNNGVVDDSQLPKDRFSAERLKGVDSTLKIQPAKLEDSAVYLCASSLGSGGSRNTEAFFGQGTRLTVV.

This clonotype was counted at least ten times. This sequence joins TRBV29-1 and TRBJ2-1, with a possible D match to TRBD2 (5 bases). This CDR3 is 13 amino acids long. Germline lookup yields CDR1 SQVTM and CDR2 ANQGSEA. Trimming cost V 4 bases and J 10 bases, with 17 bases left between them. The CDR3 loop reads CSVVGEGFHEQFF. The CDR3 nucleotides are TGCAGCGTTGTCGGGGAAGGGTTCCACGAGCAGTTCTTC.

This clonotype has a count of ten or more. Germline and junction disagree at one end, which may indicate a read error. V is TRBV5-1 and J is TRBJ1-2, with 8 bases fitting TRBD1. The germline gives CDR1 SGHRS, CDR2 YFSETQ. This CDR3 is 12 amino acids long. CDR3 residues: CASSLDRDGYTF. CDR3 sequence (DNA): TGTGCCAGCAGCTTGGACAGGGATGGCTACACCTTC.

This clonotype was observed at least ten times. The J gene is TRBJ2-1, the V gene TRBV10-3; 11 nucleotides match TRBD1. This CDR3 has 16 residues. Trimming removed 7 bases from V and 4 bases from J; junction bases left unmatched: 9. Germline V gene lookup returns CDR1 ENHRY and CDR2 SYGVKD. DNA of the CDR3: TGTGCCATCACCCAACCCGGGACAGGGGGTTACAATGAGCAGTTCTTC. Encoded protein: CAITQPGTGGYNEQFF.